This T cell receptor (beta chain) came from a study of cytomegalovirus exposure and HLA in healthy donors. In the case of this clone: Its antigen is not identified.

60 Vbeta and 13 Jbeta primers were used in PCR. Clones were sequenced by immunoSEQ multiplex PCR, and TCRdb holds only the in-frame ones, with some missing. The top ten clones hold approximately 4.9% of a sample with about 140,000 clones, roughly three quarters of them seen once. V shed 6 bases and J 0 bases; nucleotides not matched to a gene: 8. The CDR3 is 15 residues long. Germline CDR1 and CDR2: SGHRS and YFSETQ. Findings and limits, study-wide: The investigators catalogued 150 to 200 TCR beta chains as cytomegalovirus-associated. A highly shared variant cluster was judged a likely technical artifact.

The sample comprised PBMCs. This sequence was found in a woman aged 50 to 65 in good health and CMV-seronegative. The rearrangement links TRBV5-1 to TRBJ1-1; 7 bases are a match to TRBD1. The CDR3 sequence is CASIGGTVLNTEAFF. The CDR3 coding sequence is TGCGCCAGCATCGGCGGGACAGTACTGAACACTGAAGCTTTCTTT.